What follows are 12 T cell receptor beta chains derived from one specimen sequenced in a study of neurological immune-mediated disorders (dated by TCRdb to the late 2010s). The library was obtained by 5' RACE. Sequencing instrument: Illumina HiSeq 2500. TCRdb reprocessing: public reads trimmed at Q25 with fastp, clones called with MiXCR, in-frame beta chains kept. Rows matching on CDR3 protein sequence are summarized as one entry with the most common DNA and genes. In this sample the table shows roughly 100,000 distinct CDR3 sequences, about 10% of which occur a single time. The ten largest clonotypes hold approximately 3.1% of the sample. The sample's time point label, decoded: longitudinal time-point 3. The sample consisted of PBMCs. Receptors were obtained from a female donor with HTLV-1-associated myelopathy (HAM/TSP).

With regard to this clonotype: This may be a read error, as it is one base from a much larger clone. V is TRBV6-6 and J is TRBJ2-7; the match to TRBD1 covers 8 bases. This CDR3 region has 12 residues. Germline V lookup: CDR1 MNHNY, CDR2 SVGAGI (reference sequence). The CDR3 here is CASSWTGNDQYF. The CDR3 DNA reads TGTGCCAGCAGTTGGACAGGGAACGATCAGTACTTC.

J is TRBJ2-2 and V is TRBV7-3; 8 bases agree with TRBD1. V lost 5 bases to trimming and J lost 2 bases; unmatched junction nucleotides: 4. This CDR3 contains 15 residues. Germline CDR1 and CDR2: SGHTA and FQGTGA. The CDR3, as DNA: TGTGCCAGCAGCACCGGGACAGGCAACACCGGGGAGCTGTTTTTT. Protein sequence: CASSTGTGNTGELFF.

The V gene is TRBV28, the J gene TRBJ2-1; D might be TRBD2 (5 bases). V dropped 7 bases and J dropped 6 bases, with 19 bases sitting between them. The CDR3 sequence is 15 residues long. CDR1 MDHEN and CDR2 SYDVKM come from the germline V gene. Here the CDR3 reads CASISGDRTLNEQFF. CDR3 nucleotide sequence: TGTGCCAGCATCTCCGGGGATAGGACCCTCAATGAGCAGTTCTTC.

This clonotype showed up many times. The V gene is TRBV5-1, the J gene TRBJ2-7, with 7 bases that match TRBD1. CDR3 length equals 13 residues. Germline V gene data show CDR1 as SGHRS and CDR2 as YFSETQ. Trimming removed 4 bases from V and 1 base from J; junction bases left unmatched: 2. The CDR3 sequence: CASSGGQSYEQYF. In nucleotides, the CDR3 is TGCGCCAGCAGCGGGGGACAGTCCTACGAGCAGTACTTC. The variable domain in full, completed from reference TRBV5-1 and TRBJ2-7, reads KAGVTQTPRYLIKTRGQQVTLSCSPISGHRSVSWYQQTPGQGLQFLFEYFSETQRNKGNFPGRFSGRQFSNSRSEMNVSTLELGDSALYLCASSGGQSYEQYFGPGTRLTVT.

As regards this clonotype: A much larger clone is a single base away; this may be a read error. This sequence joins TRBV25-1 and TRBJ2-6, with D possibly matching TRBD2 (5 bases). The CDR3 is made up of 14 amino acids. Germline V gene lookup returns CDR1 MGHDK and CDR2 SYGVNS. As DNA, the CDR3 is TGTGTCAGCAGTGACCCGGGAGGGGCCAACGTCCTGACTTTC. Translated, it gives CVSSDPGGANVLTF.

This clonotype was observed at least ten times. This rearrangement joins TRBV5-1 to TRBJ2-6; 7 nucleotides agree with TRBD1. The ends lost 2 bases at V and 0 bases at J; junction bases unmatched: 5. Germline CDR1 and CDR2: SGHRS and YFSETQ. This CDR3 is 17 amino acids long. CDR3 residues: CASSFGTDNSGANVLTF. In DNA form, the CDR3 reads TGCGCCAGCAGCTTCGGGACAGACAACTCTGGGGCCAACGTCCTGACTTTC.

This clonotype appeared a few times. V and J are TRBV5-1 and TRBJ1-4; 8 nucleotides align to TRBD1. The CDR3 loop spans 15 amino acids. Germline V gene lookup returns CDR1 SGHRS and CDR2 YFSETQ. J lost 3 bases, V lost 6 bases, and 7 bases had no gene match. This CDR3 is CASTRQGSPNEKLFF. The CDR3 nucleotides read TGCGCCAGCACCCGACAGGGGTCACCTAATGAAAAACTGTTTTTT.

The genes are TRBV12-3 or TRBV12-4 and TRBJ2-1, with D possibly being TRBD1 or TRBD2 (5 bases each). The CDR3 extends over 14 amino acids. Trimming removed 3 bases from V and 7 bases from J, with 13 bases in between. The CDR3 DNA reads TGTGCCAGCAGTTTGGGGACGGGGCTTAATGAGCAGTTCTTC. It encodes CASSLGTGLNEQFF.

In its sample, this clonotype was seen many times. The chain has TRBV7-9 and TRBJ2-7; the match to TRBD2 covers 7 bases. Trimming removed 3 bases from V and 2 bases from J; junction bases left unmatched: 7. CDR1 is SEHNR and CDR2 is FQNEAQ in the germline V gene (reference sequence). The CDR3 loop spans 15 amino acids. CDR3 coding DNA: TGTGCCAGCAGCTTGGGGACTATGGCTCCCTACGAGCAGTACTTC. Translating it yields CASSLGTMAPYEQYF.

This clonotype came up many times. This sequence joins TRBV25-1 and TRBJ1-4; perhaps TRBD1 as D (5 bases). Trimming took 5 bases from V and 7 from J, leaving 11 bases between them. Germline values: CDR1 MGHDK, CDR2 SYGVNS. This CDR3 is 13 amino acids long. CDR3 sequence reads: CASSRGLVEKLFF. The CDR3 DNA sequence: TGTGCCAGCAGTAGGGGACTGGTTGAAAAACTGTTTTTT.

In this sample, this clonotype turned up many times. The chain uses TRBV12-3 or TRBV12-4 and TRBJ1-5; D perhaps matches TRBD1 (5 bases). Trimming took off 6 bases at V and 4 bases at J, with 13 bases between the two ends. This CDR3 has 14 residues. For the CDR3, the DNA is TGTGCCAGCAGCCTGGGGTGGGGGAATCAGCCCCAGCATTTT. Translation: CASSLGWGNQPQHF.

This clonotype came up many times. The chain recombines TRBV28 with TRBJ1-2; weak D call: TRBD1 (5 bases). The CDR3 length is 15 residues. Germline V gene sequence: CDR1 MDHEN, CDR2 SYDVKM. V lost 3 bases and J lost 4, with 15 bases in between. The DNA of the CDR3 is TGTGCCAGCAGTTTCACCTCGGGGGGGTCCTATGGCTACACCTTC. This gives the protein CASSFTSGGSYGYTF.